The 10 T cell receptor beta chains given below trace back to one sample, sequenced in a study of siplizumab effects on memory and regulatory T cells. Only in-frame clones appear in the TCRdb table, and some are missing; sequencing was by immunoSEQ multiplex PCR. The profile shows some 97,000 clones, around 90% of them singletons. Sequencing was done on a sample of Tregs sorted from blood. Receptors were obtained from a human donor in good health.

This sequence joins TRBV19 and TRBJ2-3, with D tentatively TRBD1 (5 bases). The germline V gene has CDR1 LNHDA and CDR2 SQIVND (reference sequence). This CDR3 has 14 amino acids. The germline V and J ends were trimmed by 5 bases and 0 bases, with 9 bases remaining between them. In DNA form, the CDR3 reads TGTGCCAGTAGTGTGGGGCATAGCACAGATACGCAGTATTTT. Encoded protein: CASSVGHSTDTQYF.

The V gene is TRBV19, the J gene TRBJ1-3, with D possibly matching TRBD1 (5 bases). CDR1 is LNHDA and CDR2 is SQIVND in the germline V gene (reference sequence). CDR3 length: 15 residues. Trimming left V 6 bases short and J 0 bases short, with 12 bases between. CDR3: CASRIGHNSGNTIYF. In DNA, the CDR3 is TGTGCCAGTAGGATCGGACACAACTCTGGAAACACCATATATTTT.

This clone was seen just once. The J gene is TRBJ2-7, the V gene TRBV7-3; 8 bases are a match to TRBD2. V gave up 1 base and J gave up 5 bases; unmatched junction bases: 13. Germline V CDR1 and CDR2: SGHTA, FQGTGA. CDR3 length: 17 amino acids. DNA for the CDR3: TGTGCCAGCAGCTTAAAGATTCGGGCGGGAGGCGGCCACGAGCAGTACTTC. Its protein product is CASSLKIRAGGGHEQYF.

The gene calls are TRBV27 and TRBJ1-2, with D unclear. V lost 2 bases, J lost 2 bases, and 6 bases lay in between. The CDR3 is made up of 13 amino acids. Germline-derived CDR1 and CDR2 are MNHEY and SMNVEV (reference sequence). The CDR3 coding sequence is TGTGCCAGCAGTTTAAAGTACAACTATGGCTACACCTTC. It yields the protein CASSLKYNYGYTF.

V and J are TRBV19 and TRBJ2-7; TRBD1 matches at 7 bases. Germline trimming cut 6 bases from V and 2 bases from J; bases unmatched to any gene: 7. The germline gives CDR1 LNHDA, CDR2 SQIVND (reference sequence). The CDR3 is made up of 14 amino acids. CDR3 in amino acids: CASRLNRGTYEQYF. The CDR3, as DNA: TGTGCCAGTAGACTTAACAGGGGAACCTACGAGCAGTACTTC.

The V gene is TRBV19, the J gene TRBJ2-1, with 10 bases matching TRBD1. This CDR3 has 14 amino acids. Germline V gene data show CDR1 as LNHDA and CDR2 as SQIVND (reference sequence). J lost 5 bases, V lost 3 bases, and 1 base had no gene match. DNA for the CDR3: TGTGCCAGTAGTATCGGGACAGGGGACAATGAGCAGTTCTTC. It specifies CASSIGTGDNEQFF.

The V gene is TRBV14, the J gene TRBJ1-3; no clear D gene. The CDR3 contains 14 residues. Germline CDR1 SGHDN, CDR2 FVKESK. Trimming removed 2 bases at V and 6 bases at J, with 11 bases between. In nucleotides, the CDR3 is TGTGCCAGCAGCCAACAACAGTTTGTAAACACCATATATTTT. The encoded protein is CASSQQQFVNTIYF. Based on the CDR3 plus reference TRBV14 and TRBJ1-3, the full variable domain is EAGVTQFPSHSVIEKGQTVTLRCDPISGHDNLYWYRRVMGKEIKFLLHFVKESKQDESGMPNNRFLAERTGGTYSTLKVQPAELEDSGVYFCASSQQQFVNTIYFGEGSWLTVV.

V gene TRBV25-1 combines with J gene TRBJ2-7; D is unresolved. The CDR3 totals 11 residues. Germline assignment: CDR1 MGHDK and CDR2 SYGVNS. V was clipped by 6 bases and J by 7 bases, with 10 bases between them. The CDR3 nucleotides read TGTGCCAGCAGCCTTAGTCGGGAGCAGTACTTC. Protein: CASSLSREQYF.

The rearrangement joins TRBV19 to TRBJ2-7; unclear D gene. There are 14 residues in the CDR3. The V and J ends lost 5 bases and 4 bases respectively, with 15 bases between them. Germline V gene lookup returns CDR1 LNHDA and CDR2 SQIVND (reference sequence). CDR3 bases: TGTGCCAGTAGTTCGGACCATAATTGGTACGAGCAGTACTTC. It codes for CASSSDHNWYEQYF.

This clone was seen once. V and J are TRBV5-6 and TRBJ2-2; no clear D. The germline V gene encodes CDR1 SGHDT and CDR2 YYEEEE. The CDR3 spans 12 residues. Trimming stripped 3 bases from V and 3 bases from J, with 3 bases between. CDR3 amino acids: CASSSYTGELFF. The CDR3 bases are TGTGCCAGCAGCTCCTACACCGGGGAGCTGTTTTTT.